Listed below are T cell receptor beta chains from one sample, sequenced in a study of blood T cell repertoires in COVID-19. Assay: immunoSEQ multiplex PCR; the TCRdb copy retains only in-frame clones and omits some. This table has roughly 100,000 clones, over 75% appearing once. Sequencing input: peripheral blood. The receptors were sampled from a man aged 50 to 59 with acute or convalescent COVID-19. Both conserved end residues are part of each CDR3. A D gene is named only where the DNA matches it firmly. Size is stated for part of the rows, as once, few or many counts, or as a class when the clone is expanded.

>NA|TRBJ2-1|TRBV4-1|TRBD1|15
CASSQGQGARNEQFF
TGCGCCAGCAGCCAAGGACAGGGGGCACGGAATGAGCAGTTCTTC
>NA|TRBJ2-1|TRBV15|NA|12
CATSSSGGGQFF
TGTGCCACCAGCTCTTCGGGGGGCGGGCAGTTCTTC
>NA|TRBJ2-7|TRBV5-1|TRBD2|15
CASSVGLAGSWEQYF
TGCGCCAGCAGCGTGGGACTAGCGGGATCGTGGGAGCAGTACTTC
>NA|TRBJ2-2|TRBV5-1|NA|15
CASSKGTLNTGELFF
TGCGCCAGCAGTAAAGGGACACTGAACACCGGGGAGCTGTTTTTT
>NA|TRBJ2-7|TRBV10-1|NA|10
CASTNYEQYF
TGCGCCAGCACAAACTACGAGCAGTACTTC
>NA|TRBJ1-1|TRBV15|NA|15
CATSRVRDPNTEAFF
TGTGCCACCAGCAGGGTCCGGGATCCGAACACTGAAGCTTTCTTT
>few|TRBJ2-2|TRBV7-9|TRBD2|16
CASISSAGGNTGELFF
TGTGCCAGCATCTCCTCGGCGGGGGGGAACACCGGGGAGCTGTTTTTT
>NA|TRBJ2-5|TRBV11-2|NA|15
CASSLDSGQGETQYF
TGTGCCAGCAGCTTAGACAGCGGCCAGGGGGAGACCCAGTACTTC
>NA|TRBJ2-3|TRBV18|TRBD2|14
CASSPLAATDTQYF
TGTGCCAGCTCACCCCTAGCGGCCACAGATACGCAGTATTTT
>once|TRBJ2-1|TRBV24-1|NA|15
CATSDLRGRLSEQFF
TGTGCCACCAGTGATTTGAGGGGAAGGCTTAGTGAGCAGTTCTTC
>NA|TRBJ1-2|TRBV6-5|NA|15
CASRRTVSANYGYTF
TGTGCCAGCAGACGGACAGTTTCGGCTAACTATGGCTACACCTTC
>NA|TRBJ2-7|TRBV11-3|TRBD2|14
CASRQASGPYEQYF
TGTGCCAGCCGTCAGGCTAGCGGTCCCTACGAGCAGTACTTC
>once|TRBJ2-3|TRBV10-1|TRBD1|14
CASRRDSITDTQYF
TGCGCCAGCAGACGGGACAGCATCACAGATACGCAGTATTTT
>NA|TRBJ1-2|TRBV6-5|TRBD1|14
CASSSPTGYYGYTF
TGTGCCAGCAGTTCCCCGACAGGGTACTATGGCTACACCTTC
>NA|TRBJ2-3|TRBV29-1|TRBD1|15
CSVADRGSGTDTQYF
TGCAGCGTTGCCGACAGGGGGTCTGGCACAGATACGCAGTATTTT